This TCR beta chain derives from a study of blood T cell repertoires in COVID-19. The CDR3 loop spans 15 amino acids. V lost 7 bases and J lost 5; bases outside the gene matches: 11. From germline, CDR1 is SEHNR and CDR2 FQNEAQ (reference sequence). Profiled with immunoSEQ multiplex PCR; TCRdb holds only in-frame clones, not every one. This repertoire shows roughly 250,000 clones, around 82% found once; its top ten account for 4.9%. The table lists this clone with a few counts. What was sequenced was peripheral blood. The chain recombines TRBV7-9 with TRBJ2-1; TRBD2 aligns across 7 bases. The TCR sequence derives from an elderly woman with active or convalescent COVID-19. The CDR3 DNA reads TGTGCCAGCACCCCCCGGGGGGTCGGGAACAATGAGCAGTTCTTC. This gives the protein CASTPRGVGNNEQFF.